The rows below give T cell receptor beta chains drawn from one sample of a study of T cell responses to AZD1222 COVID-19 vaccine. Only in-frame clones appear in the TCRdb table, and some are missing; sequencing was by immunoSEQ multiplex PCR. This sample has approximately 110,000 clones, with roughly 84% found just once. The input for sequencing was peripheral blood, taken on day 0 of AZD1222 vaccination. The receptors here all came from an adult in good health. Each CDR3 is given with its conserved first and last residue. A D gene is named only where the DNA matches it firmly. Where a row states a size, it is once, few, many or the class of an expanded clone; other rows omit it.

size	V	D	J	CDR3	DNA
.	TRBV11-2	TRBD1	TRBJ1-2	CASSFLRETGGYGYTF	TGTGCCAGCAGCTTTCTCCGGGAGACAGGGGGCTATGGCTACACCTTC
.	TRBV5-4	.	TRBJ2-7	CASSLAAPPATGEQYF	TGTGCCAGCAGCTTGGCAGCCCCTCCCGCTACTGGCGAGCAGTACTTC
once	TRBV24-1	.	TRBJ2-7	CATSDVTGGGYEQYF	TGTGCCACCAGTGACGTTACAGGTGGGGGCTACGAGCAGTACTTC
.	TRBV18	.	TRBJ2-6	CASSPGGSGANVLTF	TGTGCCAGCTCACCGGGGGGATCCGGGGCCAACGTCCTGACTTTC
.	TRBV19	TRBD1	TRBJ1-1	CAPPGGQGGPEAFF	TGTGCCCCCCCAGGGGGACAGGGAGGGCCTGAAGCTTTCTTT
.	TRBV5-6	.	TRBJ1-6	CASSLVRVPNSPLHF	TGTGCCAGCAGCTTGGTGAGGGTACCCAATTCACCCCTCCACTTT
.	TRBV9	TRBD1	TRBJ2-2	CASSPGQGRSGELFF	TGTGCCAGCAGCCCGGGACAGGGGAGATCCGGGGAGCTGTTTTTT
.	TRBV7-8	.	TRBJ1-1	CASSPDRREAFF	TGTGCCAGCAGCCCCGACAGGAGAGAAGCTTTCTTT
.	TRBV6-5	.	TRBJ2-5	CASSQEGETQYF	TGTGCCAGCAGCCAGGAGGGGGAGACCCAGTACTTC
.	TRBV9	.	TRBJ1-1	CASSVFDFLNTEAFF	TGTGCCAGCAGCGTATTTGACTTTTTGAACACTGAAGCTTTCTTT
.	TRBV28	.	TRBJ2-5	CASTTGTQETQYF	TGTGCCAGCACCACGGGTACACAAGAGACCCAGTACTTC
.	TRBV28	TRBD1	TRBJ1-4	CASSLGTGRYGGEKLFF	TGTGCCAGCAGTTTGGGGACAGGGAGGTACGGGGGTGAAAAACTGTTTTTT
once	TRBV2	TRBD2	TRBJ2-1	CASSSGLAGDTDEQFF	TGTGCCAGCAGTTCCGGGCTAGCGGGAGACACTGATGAGCAGTTCTTC
.	TRBV10-3	.	TRBJ1-5	CAISESDSPGQPQHF	TGTGCCATCAGTGAGTCGGACAGTCCGGGTCAGCCCCAGCATTTT
.	TRBV28	.	TRBJ1-1	CAGRQGLRTEAFF	TGTGCCGGACGCCAGGGGTTACGCACTGAAGCTTTCTTT
.	TRBV5-1	.	TRBJ1-6	CASSPRDRTSPLHF	TGCGCCAGCAGCCCCCGGGATCGAACGTCACCCCTCCACTTT
.	TRBV19	TRBD1	TRBJ1-1	CASSIETGGGMNTEAFF	TGTGCCAGTAGTATTGAGACAGGGGGCGGCATGAACACTGAAGCTTTCTTT
.	TRBV5-1	.	TRBJ1-4	CASSPDPSANEKLFF	TGCGCCAGCAGCCCAGACCCCTCAGCTAATGAAAAACTGTTTTTT
.	TRBV19	.	TRBJ1-3	CASSSAQTRLSSGNTIYF	TGTGCCAGTAGTTCTGCTCAGACACGGCTGAGCTCTGGAAACACCATATATTTT
.	TRBV6-6	.	TRBJ2-2	CASTTLAGAGELFF	TGTGCCAGCACAACCCTGGCTGGGGCCGGGGAGCTGTTTTTT
once	TRBV6-6	.	TRBJ1-3	CASRADSGNTIYF	TGTGCCAGCAGGGCAGACTCTGGAAACACCATATATTTT
.	TRBV28	TRBD1	TRBJ1-4	CASSSGGQFNEKLFF	TGTGCCAGCAGTTCCGGGGGACAGTTTAATGAAAAACTGTTTTTT
.	TRBV28	.	TRBJ1-5	CASGKGELYQPQHF	TGTGCCAGCGGAAAAGGGGAGTTATACCAGCCCCAGCATTTT
.	TRBV5-1	.	TRBJ2-3	CASSLAGWLSTDTQYF	TGCGCCAGCAGCTTGGCGGGGTGGCTAAGCACAGATACGCAGTATTTT
.	TRBV7-9	.	TRBJ2-7	CASDWLRGDEQYF	TGTGCCAGCGATTGGCTCCGGGGAGACGAGCAGTACTTC
many	TRBV5-1	.	TRBJ1-2	CASSLGGNYGYTF	TGCGCCAGCAGCCTAGGGGGGAACTATGGCTACACCTTC